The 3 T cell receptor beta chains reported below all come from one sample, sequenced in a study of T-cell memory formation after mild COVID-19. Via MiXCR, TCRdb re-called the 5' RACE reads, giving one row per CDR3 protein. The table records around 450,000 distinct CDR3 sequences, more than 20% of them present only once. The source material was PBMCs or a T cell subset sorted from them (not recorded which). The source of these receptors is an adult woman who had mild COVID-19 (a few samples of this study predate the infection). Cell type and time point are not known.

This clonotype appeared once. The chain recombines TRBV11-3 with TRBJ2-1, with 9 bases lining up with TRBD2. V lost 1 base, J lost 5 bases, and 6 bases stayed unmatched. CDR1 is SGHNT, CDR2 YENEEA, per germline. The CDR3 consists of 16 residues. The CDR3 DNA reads TGTGCCAGCAGCTTAGTAAGTAGCGGGAGCCACAATGAGCAGTTCTTC. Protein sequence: CASSLVSSGSHNEQFF.

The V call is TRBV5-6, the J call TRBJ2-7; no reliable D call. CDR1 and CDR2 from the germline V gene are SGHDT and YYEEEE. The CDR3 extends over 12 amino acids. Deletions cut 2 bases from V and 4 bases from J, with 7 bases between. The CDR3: CASSFDQYEQYF. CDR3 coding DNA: TGTGCCAGCAGCTTCGACCAGTACGAGCAGTACTTC.

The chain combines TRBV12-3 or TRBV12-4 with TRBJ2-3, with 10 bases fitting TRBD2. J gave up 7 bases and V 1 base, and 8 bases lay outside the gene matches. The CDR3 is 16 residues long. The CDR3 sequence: CASSLGTSGPFYTQYF. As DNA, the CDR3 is TGTGCCAGCAGTTTAGGGACTAGCGGACCGTTTTATACGCAGTATTTT.